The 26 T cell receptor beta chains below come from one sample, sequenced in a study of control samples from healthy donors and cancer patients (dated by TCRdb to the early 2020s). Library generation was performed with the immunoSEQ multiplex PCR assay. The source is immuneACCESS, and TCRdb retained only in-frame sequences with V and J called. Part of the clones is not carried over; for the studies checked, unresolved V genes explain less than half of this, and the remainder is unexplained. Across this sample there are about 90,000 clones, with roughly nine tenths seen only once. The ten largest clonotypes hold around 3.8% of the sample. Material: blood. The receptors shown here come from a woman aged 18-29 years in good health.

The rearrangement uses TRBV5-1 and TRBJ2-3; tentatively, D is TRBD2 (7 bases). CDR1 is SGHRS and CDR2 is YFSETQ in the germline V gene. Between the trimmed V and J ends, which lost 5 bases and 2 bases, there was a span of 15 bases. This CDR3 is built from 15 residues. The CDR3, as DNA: TGCGCCAGCAGACCGCGGGGGCGCGACACAGATACGCAGTATTTT. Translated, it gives CASRPRGRDTDTQYF.

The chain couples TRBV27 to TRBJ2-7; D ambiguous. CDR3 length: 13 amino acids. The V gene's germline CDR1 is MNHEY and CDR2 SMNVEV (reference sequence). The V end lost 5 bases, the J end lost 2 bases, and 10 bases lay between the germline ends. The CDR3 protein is CASSPAGPYEQYF. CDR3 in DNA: TGTGCCAGCAGTCCCGCTGGACCCTACGAGCAGTACTTC.

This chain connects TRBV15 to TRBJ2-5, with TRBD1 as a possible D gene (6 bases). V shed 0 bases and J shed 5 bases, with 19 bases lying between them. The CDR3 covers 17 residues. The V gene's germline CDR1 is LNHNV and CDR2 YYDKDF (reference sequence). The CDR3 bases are TGTGCCACCAGCAGAGACCAACAGGGTCGGGTAGAGGAGACCCAGTACTTC. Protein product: CATSRDQQGRVEETQYF.

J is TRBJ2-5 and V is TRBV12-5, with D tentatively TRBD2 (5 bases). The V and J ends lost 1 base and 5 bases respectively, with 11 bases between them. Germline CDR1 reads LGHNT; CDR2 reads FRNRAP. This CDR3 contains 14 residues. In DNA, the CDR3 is TGTGCTAGTGGTTTGGATGGAGGTTTCGAGACCCAGTACTTC. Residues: CASGLDGGFETQYF. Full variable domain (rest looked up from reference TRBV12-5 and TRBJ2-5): DARVTQTPRHKVTEMGQEVTMRCQPILGHNTVFWYRQTMMQGLELLAYFRNRAPLDDSGMPKDRFSAEMPDATLATLKIQPSEPRDSAVYFCASGLDGGFETQYFGPGTRLLVL.

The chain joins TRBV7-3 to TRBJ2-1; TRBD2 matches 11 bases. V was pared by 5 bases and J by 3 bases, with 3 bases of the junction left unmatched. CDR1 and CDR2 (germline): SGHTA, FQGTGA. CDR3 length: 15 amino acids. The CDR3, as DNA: TGTGCCAGCAGCCCTGGACTAGCGGGCTACAATGAGCAGTTCTTC. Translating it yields CASSPGLAGYNEQFF.

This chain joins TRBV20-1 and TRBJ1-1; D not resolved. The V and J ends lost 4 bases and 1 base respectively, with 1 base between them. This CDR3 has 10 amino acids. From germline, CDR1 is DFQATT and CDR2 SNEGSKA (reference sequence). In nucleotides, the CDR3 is TGCAGTGCTAAGAACACTGAAGCTTTCTTT. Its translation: CSAKNTEAFF.

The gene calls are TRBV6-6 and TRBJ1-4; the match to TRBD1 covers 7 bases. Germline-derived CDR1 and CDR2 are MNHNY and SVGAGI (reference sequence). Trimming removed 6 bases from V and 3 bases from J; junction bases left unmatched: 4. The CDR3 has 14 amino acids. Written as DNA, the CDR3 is TGTGCCAGCAGAAGGGACAGACCTAATGAAAAACTGTTTTTT. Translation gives CASRRDRPNEKLFF.

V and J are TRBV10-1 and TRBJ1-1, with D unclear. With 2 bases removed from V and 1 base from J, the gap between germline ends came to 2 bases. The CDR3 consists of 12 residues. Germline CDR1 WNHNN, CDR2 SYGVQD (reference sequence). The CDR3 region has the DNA TGCGCCAGCAGTGAGGGGAACACTGAAGCTTTCTTT. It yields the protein CASSEGNTEAFF.

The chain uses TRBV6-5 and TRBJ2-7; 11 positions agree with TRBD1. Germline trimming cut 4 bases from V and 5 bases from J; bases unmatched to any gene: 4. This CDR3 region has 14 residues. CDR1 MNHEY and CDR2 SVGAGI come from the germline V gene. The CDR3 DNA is TGTGCCAGCAGTTGGGGACAGGGGGGAAACGAGCAGTACTTC. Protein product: CASSWGQGGNEQYF.

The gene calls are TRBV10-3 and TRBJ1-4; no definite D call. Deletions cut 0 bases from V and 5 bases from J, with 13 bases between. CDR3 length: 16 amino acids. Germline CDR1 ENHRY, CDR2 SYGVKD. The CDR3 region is CAISESQAAGNEKLFF. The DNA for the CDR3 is TGTGCCATCAGTGAGTCTCAGGCAGCGGGCAATGAAAAACTGTTTTTT.

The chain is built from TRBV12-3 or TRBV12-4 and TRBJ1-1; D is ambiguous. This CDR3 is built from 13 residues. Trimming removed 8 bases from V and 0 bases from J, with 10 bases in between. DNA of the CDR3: TGTGCCAGCTCTCGGCTTTTGAACACTGAAGCTTTCTTT. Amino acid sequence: CASSRLLNTEAFF.

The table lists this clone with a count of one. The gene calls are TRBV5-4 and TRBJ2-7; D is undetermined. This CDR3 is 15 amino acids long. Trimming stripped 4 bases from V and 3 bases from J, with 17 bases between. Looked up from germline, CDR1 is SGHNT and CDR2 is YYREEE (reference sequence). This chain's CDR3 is CASSPALGIDYEQYF. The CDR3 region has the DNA TGTGCCAGCAGCCCCGCCCTAGGTATCGACTACGAGCAGTACTTC.

The CDR3, as DNA: TGTGCCAGCAGCGTAGGGGTGTTGGGCTCAGATACGCAGTATTTT. Translating gives CASSVGVLGSDTQYF. The genes are TRBV9 and TRBJ2-3; D gene uncertain. The CDR3 loop spans 15 amino acids. Germline values: CDR1 SGDLS, CDR2 YYNGEE. Deletions cut 0 bases from V and 4 bases from J, with 12 bases between.

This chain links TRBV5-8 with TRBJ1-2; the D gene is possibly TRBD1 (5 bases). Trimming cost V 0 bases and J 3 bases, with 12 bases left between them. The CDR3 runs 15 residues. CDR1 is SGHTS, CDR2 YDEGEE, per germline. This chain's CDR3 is CASSLGPQGYYGYTF. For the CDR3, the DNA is TGTGCCAGCAGCTTGGGACCCCAGGGTTACTATGGCTACACCTTC. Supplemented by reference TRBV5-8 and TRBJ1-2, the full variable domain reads EAGVTQSPTHLIKTRGQQATLRCSPISGHTSVYWYQQALGLGLQFLLWYDEGEERNRGNFPPRFSGRQFPNYSSELNVNALELEDSALYLCASSLGPQGYYGYTFGSGTRLTVV.

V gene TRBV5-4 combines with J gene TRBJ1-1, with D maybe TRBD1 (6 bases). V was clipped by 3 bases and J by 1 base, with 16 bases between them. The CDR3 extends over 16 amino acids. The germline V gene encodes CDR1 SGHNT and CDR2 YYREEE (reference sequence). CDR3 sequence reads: CASSSDPTGRNTEAFF. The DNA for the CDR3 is TGTGCCAGCAGCTCAGATCCCACAGGGAGGAACACTGAAGCTTTCTTT.

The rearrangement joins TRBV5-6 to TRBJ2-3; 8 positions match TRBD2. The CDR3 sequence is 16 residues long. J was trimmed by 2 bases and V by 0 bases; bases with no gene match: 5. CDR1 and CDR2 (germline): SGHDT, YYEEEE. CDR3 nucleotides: TGTGCCAGCAGCTTGGCCGCGCGGGGGGCCACAGATACGCAGTATTTT. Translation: CASSLAARGATDTQYF.

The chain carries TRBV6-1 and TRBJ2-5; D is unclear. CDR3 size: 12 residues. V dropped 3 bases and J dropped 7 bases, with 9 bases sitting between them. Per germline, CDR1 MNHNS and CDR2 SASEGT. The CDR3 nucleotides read TGTGCCAGCAGTGACCACTGGGGGACCCAGTACTTC. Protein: CASSDHWGTQYF.

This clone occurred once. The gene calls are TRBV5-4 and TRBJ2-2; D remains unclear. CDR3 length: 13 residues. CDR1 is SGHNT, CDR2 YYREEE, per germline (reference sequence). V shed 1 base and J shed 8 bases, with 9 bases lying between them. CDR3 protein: CASSLTRAGELFF. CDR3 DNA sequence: TGTGCCAGCAGCTTGACCCGTGCTGGGGAGCTGTTTTTT.

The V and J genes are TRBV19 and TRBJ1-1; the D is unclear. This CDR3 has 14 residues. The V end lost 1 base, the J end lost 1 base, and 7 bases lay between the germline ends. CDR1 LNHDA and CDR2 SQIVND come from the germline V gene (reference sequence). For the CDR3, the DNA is TGTGCCAGTAGTATAGGGTTCAAGAACACTGAAGCTTTCTTT. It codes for CASSIGFKNTEAFF.

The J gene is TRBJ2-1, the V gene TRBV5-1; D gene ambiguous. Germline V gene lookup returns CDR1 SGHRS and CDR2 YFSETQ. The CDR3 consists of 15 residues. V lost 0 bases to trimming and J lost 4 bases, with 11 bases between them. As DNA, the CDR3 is TGCGCCAGCAGCTTGGATAGGACCCCATACAATGAGCAGTTCTTC. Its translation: CASSLDRTPYNEQFF.

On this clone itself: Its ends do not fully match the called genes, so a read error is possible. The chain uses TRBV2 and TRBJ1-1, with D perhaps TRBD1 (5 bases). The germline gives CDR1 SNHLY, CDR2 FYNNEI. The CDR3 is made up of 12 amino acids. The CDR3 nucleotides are TGTGCCAGCAGTGATTACAACTCGGACGGGACCTTT. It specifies CASSDYNSDGTF.

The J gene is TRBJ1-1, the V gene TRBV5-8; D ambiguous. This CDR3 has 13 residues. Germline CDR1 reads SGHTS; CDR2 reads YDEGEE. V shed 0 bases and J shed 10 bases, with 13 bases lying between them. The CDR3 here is CASSLGSRRGAFF. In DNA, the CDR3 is TGTGCCAGCAGCTTGGGTTCGCGGAGAGGAGCTTTCTTT.

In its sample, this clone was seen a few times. The CDR3 protein is CASSRQGNTEAFF. The CDR3 DNA is TGTGCCAGCAGCCGGCAGGGGAACACTGAAGCTTTCTTT. This sequence joins TRBV7-9 and TRBJ1-1, with D possibly being TRBD1 (5 bases). The CDR3 consists of 13 residues. The V gene's germline CDR1 is SEHNR and CDR2 FQNEAQ (reference sequence). Trimming pared 5 bases from V and 1 base from J, leaving 8 bases between.

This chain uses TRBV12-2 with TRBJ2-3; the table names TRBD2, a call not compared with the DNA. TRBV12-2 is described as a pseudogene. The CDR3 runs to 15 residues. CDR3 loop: CASRPSGGATDTQYF. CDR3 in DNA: TGTGCAAGTCGTCCTAGCGGGGGGGCCACAGATACGCAGTATTTT.

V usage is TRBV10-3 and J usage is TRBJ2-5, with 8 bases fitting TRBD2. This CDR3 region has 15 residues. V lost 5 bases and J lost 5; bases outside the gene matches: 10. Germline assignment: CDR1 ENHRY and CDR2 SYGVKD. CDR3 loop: CAISSTETSDETQYF. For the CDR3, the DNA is TGTGCCATCAGTTCGACAGAGACTAGCGATGAGACCCAGTACTTC.

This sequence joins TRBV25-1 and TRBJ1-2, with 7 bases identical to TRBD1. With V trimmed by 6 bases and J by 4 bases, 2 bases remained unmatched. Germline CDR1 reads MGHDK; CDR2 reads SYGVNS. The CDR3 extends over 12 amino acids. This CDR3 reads CASRGTVYGYTF. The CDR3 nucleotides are TGTGCCAGCAGAGGGACAGTCTATGGCTACACCTTC.